This TCR beta chain is drawn from a study of CXCR3-negative and CXCR3-positive naive CD8 T cells. Study-wide points: A higher hydrophobicity marked the TRB CDR3s of CXCR3-positive naive cells versus CXCR3-negative naive cells.

Via 5' RACE with UMI labels, TRB cDNA libraries were prepared. TCRdb re-called the 5' RACE reads; one entry per CDR3 protein, DNA not given. Recorded for this sample: 120,000 to 150,000 distinct CDR3 sequences. Concerning this clonotype: The antigen is undetermined.

Per germline, CDR1 SGHNT and CDR2 YENEEA. CDR3 length equals 15 residues. The receptor was derived from a human donor in good health. Some clones in this sample may be carry-over from other donors' samples. Source material: naive CXCR3+ CD8+ T cells from blood. Subset meaning: CD45RO-CCR7+CD27+CD95- naive CD8+ T cells expressing CXCR3 (TNR3+). V is TRBV11-3 and J is TRBJ2-7; TCRdb names TRBD2, which stays unverified in the absence of DNA. CDR3 sequence: CASSSKRAGEYEQYF.